These 20 T cell receptor beta chains share one sample of origin, sequenced in a study of cytomegalovirus exposure and HLA in healthy donors. Method: immunoSEQ multiplex PCR; TCRdb's copy keeps in-frame clones and lacks some. This table holds about 150,000 clones, around nine tenths found once. The sequencing input was PBMCs. These receptors all come from a woman under 30 in good health and CMV-seropositive.

The chain recombines TRBV30 with TRBJ1-2; a weak D match, TRBD1 (6 bases). V lost 4 bases to trimming and J lost 8 bases, with 23 bases between them. Germline-derived CDR1 and CDR2 are GTSNPN and SVGIG (reference sequence). The CDR3 consists of 15 residues. CDR3 sequence reads: CAWILSPTGIEGYTF. Written as DNA, the CDR3 is TGTGCCTGGATCCTCTCCCCGACAGGTATAGAGGGCTACACCTTC.

This rearrangement joins TRBV5-5 to TRBJ1-2, with 9 nucleotides matching TRBD1. V gave up 5 bases and J gave up 4 bases; unmatched junction bases: 3. Per germline, CDR1 SGHKS and CDR2 YYEKEE (reference sequence). There are 13 residues in the CDR3. As DNA, the CDR3 is TGTGCCAGCAGGGTGGGACAGGGCTATGGCTACACCTTC. This encodes CASRVGQGYGYTF.

The chain links TRBV27 to TRBJ2-7; 7 bases agree with TRBD2. Germline values: CDR1 MNHEY, CDR2 SMNVEV (reference sequence). There are 13 residues in the CDR3. V lost 7 bases to trimming and J lost 3 bases; unmatched junction nucleotides: 6. CDR3 coding DNA: TGTGCCAGCAAGCGGGATATAAACTACGAGCAGTACTTC. Amino acid sequence: CASKRDINYEQYF.

The chain links TRBV6-6 to TRBJ1-5, with D unresolved. The CDR3 has 14 amino acids. Germline values: CDR1 MNHNY, CDR2 SVGAGI (reference sequence). V shed 2 bases and J shed 4 bases, with 9 bases lying between them. CDR3: CASSYDLLNQPQHF. In DNA form, the CDR3 reads TGTGCCAGCAGTTACGACTTGCTGAATCAGCCCCAGCATTTT.

J is TRBJ2-7 and V is TRBV4-1; 9 nucleotides line up with TRBD2. The V gene's germline CDR1 is MGHRA and CDR2 YSYEKL. The trim removed 1 base at V and 3 bases at J, leaving 4 bases unmatched. CDR3 length equals 15 residues. CDR3 sequence (DNA): TGCGCCAGCAGCCAAGCACCTAGCGGGATCTACGAGCAGTACTTC. Encoded protein: CASSQAPSGIYEQYF.

The chain is built from TRBV27 and TRBJ2-3, with 9 bases matching TRBD2. The CDR3 runs to 14 residues. V shed 9 bases, J shed 4 bases, and the junction held 8 bases outside the gene matches. Germline V gene sequence: CDR1 MNHEY, CDR2 SMNVEV (reference sequence). For the CDR3, the DNA is TGTGCCAGTGGTAGCGGGAGACCTCCAGATACGCAGTATTTT. Its translation is CASGSGRPPDTQYF.

CDR3 protein: CASSPSGQFQETQYF. The CDR3 region has the DNA TGTGCCAGCAGCCCATCGGGACAGTTCCAAGAGACCCAGTACTTC. This chain uses TRBV7-3 with TRBJ2-5; 7 bases align to TRBD1. Unmatched junction bases numbered 7, after V lost 5 bases and J lost 1 base. Germline CDR1 and CDR2: SGHTA and FQGTGA. The CDR3 is 15 amino acids. Full variable domain (outside the CDR3, taken from reference TRBV7-3 and TRBJ2-5): GAGVSQTPSNKVTEKGKYVELRCDPISGHTALYWYRQSLGQGPEFLIYFQGTGAADDSGLPNDRFFAVRPEGSVSTLKIQRTERGDSAVYLCASSPSGQFQETQYFGPGTRLLVL.

This clone came up once. The chain uses TRBV5-4 and TRBJ2-2, with 7 bases lining up with TRBD2. With 1 base clipped from V and 4 bases from J, the junction kept 10 bases outside the gene matches. Germline V CDR1 and CDR2: SGHNT, YYREEE (reference sequence). The CDR3 runs 17 residues. Here the CDR3 DNA reads TGTGCCAGCAGCTTGCTCTCTGGACTAGTTGGCACCGGGGAGCTGTTTTTT. Its protein is CASSLLSGLVGTGELFF.

CDR3 in amino acids: CASSRDLLAGGLETQYF. The CDR3 coding sequence is TGTGCCAGCAGCCGAGACCTTCTAGCGGGAGGATTAGAGACCCAGTACTTC. The V gene is TRBV5-6, the J gene TRBJ2-5, with 11 bases fitting TRBD2. Looked up from germline, CDR1 is SGHDT and CDR2 is YYEEEE. The CDR3 is 17 residues long. V was clipped by 4 bases and J by 4 bases; unmatched bases: 12.

This rearrangement joins TRBV9 to TRBJ1-3; D ambiguous. V lost 4 bases and J 0 bases, leaving 8 bases between the germline ends. From germline, CDR1 is SGDLS and CDR2 YYNGEE. There are 14 residues in the CDR3. CDR3 region: CASSPRSSGNTIYF. The CDR3 DNA is TGTGCCAGCAGCCCCCGGAGCTCTGGAAACACCATATATTTT.

In its sample, this clone was seen once. The V and J genes are TRBV14 and TRBJ2-4, with 11 nucleotides matching TRBD2. V trimming: 4 bases; J trimming: 6 bases; junction bases outside the gene matches: 8. There are 16 residues in the CDR3. Germline loops: CDR1 SGHDN, CDR2 FVKESK. Written as DNA, the CDR3 is TGTGCCAGCAGCCCTCGTAGCGGGAGGGCCGGAAACATTCAGTACTTC. It yields the protein CASSPRSGRAGNIQYF. The variable domain in full, completed from reference TRBV14 and TRBJ2-4, reads EAGVTQFPSHSVIEKGQTVTLRCDPISGHDNLYWYRRVMGKEIKFLLHFVKESKQDESGMPNNRFLAERTGGTYSTLKVQPAELEDSGVYFCASSPRSGRAGNIQYFGAGTRLSVL.

The chain combines TRBV28 with TRBJ2-4; D remains ambiguous. Germline CDR1 is MDHEN and CDR2 is SYDVKM. The CDR3 runs 12 residues. V lost 5 bases and J lost 6, with 8 bases in between. For the CDR3, the DNA is TGTGCCAGCAGTGCCTTCGGAAACATTCAGTACTTC. Protein: CASSAFGNIQYF.

The rearrangement links TRBV9 to TRBJ2-7, with a possible D match to TRBD2 (5 bases). This CDR3 comprises 14 residues. In germline, CDR1 is SGDLS, CDR2 YYNGEE. Trimming removed 0 bases at V and 2 bases at J, with 9 bases between. CDR3 protein: CASSVDSGTYEQYF. Written as DNA, the CDR3 is TGTGCCAGCAGCGTAGACAGCGGAACCTACGAGCAGTACTTC.

The chain has TRBV9 and TRBJ2-2; 10 positions match TRBD2. J gave up 4 bases and V 0 bases, and 0 bases lay outside the gene matches. The CDR3 covers 15 residues. Germline CDR1 reads SGDLS; CDR2 reads YYNGEE. The CDR3 nucleotides are TGTGCCAGCAGCGTAGAGCGGGAGGGCACCGGGGAGCTGTTTTTT. This translates into CASSVEREGTGELFF.

The V call is TRBV27, the J call TRBJ2-7; 7 bases fit TRBD2. CDR1 is MNHEY and CDR2 is SMNVEV in the germline V gene (reference sequence). With V trimmed by 5 bases and J by 0 bases, 4 bases remained unmatched. The CDR3 loop spans 14 amino acids. CDR3 protein: CASSQGGGSYEQYF. The DNA for the CDR3 is TGTGCCAGCAGTCAAGGCGGGGGCTCCTACGAGCAGTACTTC.

This chain uses TRBV29-1 with TRBJ1-1; 7 bases fit TRBD1. Unmatched junction bases numbered 6, after V lost 5 bases and J lost 3 bases. This CDR3 is 13 amino acids long. CDR1 is SQVTM, CDR2 ANQGSEA, per germline. For the CDR3, the DNA is TGCAGCGTTCCGCAGACAGGGCACACTGAAGCTTTCTTT. As protein: CSVPQTGHTEAFF.

The CDR3 region is CASSLVYRDYSDTQYF. As DNA, the CDR3 is TGTGCCAGCAGCTTAGTATACCGGGATTACTCAGATACGCAGTATTTT. V and J are TRBV7-8 and TRBJ2-3, with D possibly being TRBD2 (5 bases). The CDR3 contains 16 residues. V dropped 1 base and J dropped 4 bases, with 15 bases sitting between them. CDR1 and CDR2 from the germline V gene are SGHVS and FQNEAQ.

The chain carries TRBV5-4 and TRBJ2-3; a possible D gene is TRBD2 (5 bases). V shed 7 bases and J shed 1 base, with 13 bases lying between them. CDR3 length: 14 amino acids. CDR1 and CDR2 (germline): SGHNT, YYREEE (reference sequence). The CDR3: CASGQAGGTDTQYF. In nucleotides, the CDR3 is TGTGCCAGCGGCCAGGCGGGTGGCACAGATACGCAGTATTTT.

The CDR3 DNA reads TGTGCCAGCAGTCTTTGGGAGTCGAACTATGGCTACACCTTC. Protein product: CASSLWESNYGYTF. This sequence joins TRBV28 and TRBJ1-2; D gene uncertain. The germline V and J ends were trimmed by 5 bases and 2 bases, with 12 bases remaining between them. Germline assignment: CDR1 MDHEN and CDR2 SYDVKM. CDR3 size: 14 residues.

The chain links TRBV6-5 to TRBJ1-5; D uncertain. Trimming shortened V by 7 bases and J by 9 bases, and 19 bases separated the two germline ends. Germline loops: CDR1 MNHEY, CDR2 SVGAGI. CDR3 size: 14 residues. The CDR3 reads CASNPGSLAGPQHF. CDR3 DNA: TGTGCCAGCAACCCCGGGTCCCTGGCTGGGCCCCAGCATTTT.